The clone carrying this T cell receptor beta chain was counted many times. Its antigen is unidentified. Each CDR3 protein is one row after TCRdb ran MiXCR on the RT-PCR reads. The repertoire holds over 750,000 distinct CDR3 sequences, approximately 22% seen once, with roughly 10% in the top ten. The data are from a study of response to subunit inactivated influenza vaccine. Study-level results: Authors suggested few new T cells are recruited by each seasonal influenza vaccination.

CDR3 length: 15 amino acids. Trimming removed 7 bases from V and 0 bases from J, with 15 bases in between. This TCR was recovered from a man aged 50-60 years who received an inactivated influenza vaccine. This chain connects TRBV12-3 or TRBV12-4 to TRBJ1-2; D is perhaps TRBD1 (5 bases). The sequencing here drew on PBMCs from blood, taken more than 4 days after vaccination. CDR3 nucleotide sequence: TGTGCCAGCATTCCCTTACAGGCACCTAACTATGGCTACACCTTC. Its translation is CASIPLQAPNYGYTF.